Presented here are 32 T cell receptor beta chains from one specimen sequenced in a study of cytomegalovirus exposure and HLA in healthy donors. In the PCR, 60 Vbeta and 13 Jbeta primers were used. TCRdb keeps only in-frame clones here, not all; method: immunoSEQ multiplex PCR. This repertoire shows approximately 180,000 clones, 80% found once; its top ten account for more than 5.5%. The material sequenced was PBMCs. These receptors all come from a man younger than 45 in good health and CMV-seropositive.

The CDR3 DNA reads TGTGCCAGCAGGGACATGGGGACCTACAATGAGCAGTTCTTC. Translating gives CASRDMGTYNEQFF. The V and J genes are TRBV27 and TRBJ2-1, with D perhaps TRBD1 (5 bases). CDR3 length equals 14 residues. V shed 6 bases and J shed 2 bases, with 11 bases lying between them. Germline CDR1 reads MNHEY; CDR2 reads SMNVEV (reference sequence).

In this sample, this clone turned up a few times. This chain joins TRBV7-2 and TRBJ2-5; 10 bases align to TRBD2. The CDR3 spans 16 residues. The ends lost 5 bases at V and 4 bases at J; junction bases unmatched: 10. The germline V gene encodes CDR1 SGHTA and CDR2 FQGNSA. CDR3 sequence reads: CASSHVASGSSETQYF. For the CDR3, the DNA is TGTGCCAGCAGCCACGTGGCTAGCGGGAGTTCAGAGACCCAGTACTTC.

This rearrangement joins TRBV7-9 to TRBJ2-5; TRBD1 agrees at 10 bases. From germline, CDR1 is SEHNR and CDR2 FQNEAQ (reference sequence). V shed 5 bases, J shed 5 bases, and the junction held 5 bases outside the gene matches. CDR3 length equals 14 residues. CDR3 bases: TGTGCCAGCAGCCGGGGACAGGGGTGGGAGACCCAGTACTTC. This sequence encodes CASSRGQGWETQYF.

The gene calls are TRBV19 and TRBJ2-6, with TRBD1 as a possible D gene (5 bases). The germline gives CDR1 LNHDA, CDR2 SQIVND (reference sequence). The V and J ends lost 1 base and 0 bases respectively, with 10 bases between them. The CDR3 has 17 residues. CDR3 nucleotides: TGTGCCAGTAGTATAGGGGGCGGTTTCTCTGGGGCCAACGTCCTGACTTTC. Amino acid sequence: CASSIGGGFSGANVLTF.

This sequence joins TRBV9 and TRBJ2-7; the D gene is possibly TRBD1 (5 bases). CDR3 size: 13 residues. Germline CDR1 is SGDLS and CDR2 is YYNGEE. The V gene lost 0 bases and the J gene lost 3 bases, with 7 bases spanning the gap. The DNA for the CDR3 is TGTGCCAGCAGCGTAGATCAGGGCTACGAGCAGTACTTC. Translation gives CASSVDQGYEQYF.

The chain is built from TRBV19 and TRBJ2-5; TRBD2 matches 8 bases. Germline-derived CDR1 and CDR2 are LNHDA and SQIVND (reference sequence). CDR3 length: 14 amino acids. Germline trimming cut 6 bases from V and 5 bases from J; bases unmatched to any gene: 8. The chain's CDR3 is CASSRGGRGETQYF. The CDR3 nucleotides read TGTGCCAGTAGCCGGGGGGGGCGCGGGGAGACCCAGTACTTC.

The sample holds one count of this clone. The V and J genes are TRBV11-3 and TRBJ2-3; the D gene is possibly TRBD2 (6 bases). CDR1 is SGHNT and CDR2 is YENEEA in the germline V gene. The length of the CDR3 is 14 residues. Trimming stripped 1 base from V and 5 bases from J, with 10 bases between. CDR3 sequence reads: CASSLGRGRDTQYF. DNA of the CDR3: TGTGCCAGCAGCTTAGGGCGGGGACGAGATACGCAGTATTTT.

The rearrangement links TRBV10-3 to TRBJ1-1; maybe TRBD1 (6 bases). The V end was cut by 4 bases, the J end by 4 bases, with 16 bases between. Per the germline V gene, CDR1 is ENHRY and CDR2 is SYGVKD. The CDR3 consists of 15 residues. CDR3: CAISGPQGGGTEAFF. For the CDR3, the DNA is TGTGCCATCAGTGGGCCTCAAGGGGGGGGCACTGAAGCTTTCTTT.

The V gene is TRBV25-1, the J gene TRBJ2-5; the match to TRBD1 covers 7 bases. Germline CDR1 MGHDK, CDR2 SYGVNS. This CDR3 has 16 residues. The V and J ends lost 6 bases and 2 bases, in that order; junction bases with no gene match: 12. In nucleotides, the CDR3 is TGTGCCAGCAGAAGCCCCGGGACAGTGTCGCAAGAGACCCAGTACTTC. Amino acids: CASRSPGTVSQETQYF.

V is TRBV7-2 and J is TRBJ2-5; 8 bases are shared with TRBD1. The end of the DNA fits TRBJ2-7 better, so the J call may be wrong. This CDR3 spans 14 amino acids. Germline CDR1 SGHTA, CDR2 FQGNSA. The CDR3 is CASSPRTGSYEQYF. DNA for the CDR3: TGTGCCAGCAGCCCCAGGACAGGGTCCTACGAGCAGTACTTC.

The chain employs TRBV5-1 and TRBJ1-6; perhaps TRBD1 as D (6 bases). The V end was cut by 3 bases, the J end by 7 bases, with 11 bases between. Germline CDR1 is SGHRS and CDR2 is YFSETQ. This CDR3 spans 14 amino acids. The CDR3 DNA is TGCGCCAGCAGCTCCGGGACACTGAATTCACCCCTCCACTTT. Translated, it gives CASSSGTLNSPLHF. Together with reference TRBV5-1 and TRBJ1-6, the CDR3 gives the full variable domain: KAGVTQTPRYLIKTRGQQVTLSCSPISGHRSVSWYQQTPGQGLQFLFEYFSETQRNKGNFPGRFSGRQFSNSRSEMNVSTLELGDSALYLCASSSGTLNSPLHFGNGTRLTVT.

This chain joins TRBV7-9 and TRBJ2-7; 9 bases map to TRBD2. The CDR3 consists of 16 residues. Germline CDR1 is SEHNR and CDR2 is FQNEAQ (reference sequence). Germline trimming cut 4 bases from V and 5 bases from J; bases unmatched to any gene: 12. The CDR3 nucleotides are TGTGCCAGCAGCTCGCGCACACTAGCGGGCACGGACGAGCAGTACTTC. It specifies CASSSRTLAGTDEQYF.

This clone was observed a few times. The rearrangement uses TRBV5-1 and TRBJ2-1, with D tentatively TRBD2 (6 bases). This CDR3 has 14 amino acids. The V end was cut by 7 bases, the J end by 4 bases, with 15 bases between. Germline V gives CDR1 SGHRS, CDR2 YFSETQ. CDR3 DNA: TGCGCCAGCCGGGCGGGGACGGAGTACAATGAGCAGTTCTTC. Translation: CASRAGTEYNEQFF. Combining the CDR3 with reference TRBV5-1 and TRBJ2-1 gives the whole variable domain KAGVTQTPRYLIKTRGQQVTLSCSPISGHRSVSWYQQTPGQGLQFLFEYFSETQRNKGNFPGRFSGRQFSNSRSEMNVSTLELGDSALYLCASRAGTEYNEQFFGPGTRLTVL.

This rearrangement joins TRBV7-8 to TRBJ2-5, with D possibly TRBD2 on 6 matching bases. The assigned J gene may be wrong: the sequence end matches TRBJ2-7 better. CDR1 and CDR2 from the germline V gene are SGHVS and FQNEAQ. This CDR3 has 14 amino acids. CDR3 in DNA: TGTGCCAGCAGCCCGCGGGATGTGGGGTACGAGCAGTACTTC. This sequence encodes CASSPRDVGYEQYF.

This chain links TRBV5-1 with TRBJ2-1; TRBD2 agrees at 11 bases. The CDR3 sequence is 15 residues long. The ends lost 1 base at V and 7 bases at J; junction bases unmatched: 4. Germline lookup yields CDR1 SGHRS and CDR2 YFSETQ. The CDR3, as DNA: TGCGCCAGCAGCTTGACTAGCGGGAGTGGGAATGAGCAGTTCTTC. Translation gives CASSLTSGSGNEQFF.

This clone was seen only a few times. The chain uses TRBV2 and TRBJ1-2, with TRBD1 matching over 7 bases. Germline V gene sequence: CDR1 SNHLY, CDR2 FYNNEI. The CDR3 contains 13 residues. V shed 7 bases and J 7 bases; nucleotides not matched to a gene: 9. CDR3 loop: CASTDQGVFGYTF. The CDR3 region has the DNA TGTGCCAGCACCGACCAGGGGGTCTTTGGCTACACCTTC.

The count of this clone is one. V gene TRBV19 combines with J gene TRBJ1-5; 7 bases match TRBD1. The V and J ends lost 9 bases and 6 bases, in that order; junction bases with no gene match: 11. This CDR3 comprises 14 residues. Germline CDR1 LNHDA, CDR2 SQIVND (reference sequence). CDR3 sequence reads: CASTGQDLFQPQHF. The CDR3 nucleotides are TGTGCCAGCACCGGACAGGATTTGTTTCAGCCCCAGCATTTT.

This clone was counted only a few times. The V and J genes are TRBV25-1 and TRBJ2-3, with D perhaps matching TRBD1 (6 bases). Germline V gene data show CDR1 as MGHDK and CDR2 as SYGVNS. The CDR3 is 14 residues long. V lost 6 bases and J 4 bases, leaving 14 bases between the germline ends. The CDR3 is CASRNVGGPDTQYF. CDR3 bases: TGTGCCAGCAGGAATGTTGGGGGCCCAGATACGCAGTATTTT. The whole variable domain, remainder taken from reference TRBV25-1 and TRBJ2-3, is EADIYQTPRYLVIGTGKKITLECSQTMGHDKMYWYQQDPGMELHLIHYSYGVNSTEKGDLSSESTVSRIRTEHFPLTLESARPSHTSQYLCASRNVGGPDTQYFGPGTRLTVL.

The chain recombines TRBV7-2 with TRBJ1-4; TRBD1 matches 7 bases. In germline, CDR1 is SGHTA, CDR2 FQGNSA. This CDR3 contains 14 residues. Trimming took 5 bases from V and 4 from J; bases not matched to a gene: 4. CDR3 in amino acids: CASSPDRFNEKLFF. The CDR3 bases are TGTGCCAGCAGCCCGGACAGGTTTAATGAAAAACTGTTTTTT.

CDR3 sequence (DNA): TGTGCCAGCAGTTACTCAACAGCCTACGAGCAGTACTTC. Translation: CASSYSTAYEQYF. V and J are TRBV6-5 and TRBJ2-5; D gene unclear. The end of the DNA aligns better with TRBJ2-7, so the J call may be wrong. The CDR3 is 13 residues long. The germline gives CDR1 MNHEY, CDR2 SVGAGI.

The chain couples TRBV7-6 to TRBJ2-7, with TRBD1 matching 8 bases. This CDR3 comprises 15 residues. V dropped 5 bases and J dropped 1; count of bases not matched to a gene: 7. Germline loops: CDR1 SGHVS, CDR2 FNYEAQ. This chain's CDR3 is CASSTRTGPSYEQYF. Written as DNA, the CDR3 is TGTGCCAGCAGCACCAGGACAGGGCCTTCCTACGAGCAGTACTTC.

The rearrangement links TRBV10-2 to TRBJ2-7, with TRBD1 matching over 10 bases. The V segment lost 8 bases and the J segment 4 bases; nucleotides outside the gene matches: 14. Germline assignment: CDR1 WSHSY and CDR2 SAAADI. The CDR3 has 16 amino acids. CDR3 loop: CASAGRPGQGRYEQYF. The CDR3 DNA reads TGCGCCAGCGCTGGCCGACCGGGACAGGGGAGATACGAGCAGTACTTC.

This clone was seen only a few times. The gene calls are TRBV29-1 and TRBJ1-2, with TRBD1 matching over 8 bases. With V trimmed by 0 bases and J by 8 bases, 8 bases remained unmatched. Germline CDR1 is SQVTM and CDR2 is ANQGSEA. The CDR3 spans 14 residues. CDR3 DNA: TGCAGCGTTGAAGAGTCCCAGGGGGCAGGGGGCTACACCTTC. This codes for CSVEESQGAGGYTF.

The chain recombines TRBV19 with TRBJ1-2; D not resolved. Trimming removed 6 bases from V and 0 bases from J, with 17 bases in between. Germline lookup yields CDR1 LNHDA and CDR2 SQIVND (reference sequence). CDR3 size: 16 residues. As DNA, the CDR3 is TGTGCCAGTAGCCCGTTGCCCACGGGAGCTAACTATGGCTACACCTTC. Translating gives CASSPLPTGANYGYTF.

The chain is built from TRBV5-6 and TRBJ2-7; 12 bases align to TRBD1. The CDR3 length is 14 residues. J lost 7 bases, V lost 4 bases, and 6 bases had no gene match. CDR1 and CDR2 (germline): SGHDT, YYEEEE. CDR3 in DNA: TGTGCCAGCAGCGGGGGACAGGGGGCGAGAGAGCAGTACTTC. Amino acids: CASSGGQGAREQYF.

This clone was detected a few times. This rearrangement joins TRBV28 to TRBJ2-7, with no clear D. This CDR3 region has 11 residues. Germline V gene data show CDR1 as MDHEN and CDR2 as SYDVKM. Trimming pared 4 bases from V and 2 bases from J, leaving 3 bases between. CDR3 DNA sequence: TGTGCCAGCAGTTCCACCTACGAGCAGTACTTC. Translating gives CASSSTYEQYF. Full variable domain (outside the CDR3, taken from reference TRBV28 and TRBJ2-7): DVKVTQSSRYLVKRTGEKVFLECVQDMDHENMFWYRQDPGLGLRLIYFSYDVKMKEKGDIPEGYSVSREKKERFSLILESASTNQTSMYLCASSSTYEQYFGPGTRLTVT.

The chain combines TRBV15 with TRBJ2-3, with 7 nucleotides matching TRBD2. Germline V gene data show CDR1 as LNHNV and CDR2 as YYDKDF (reference sequence). The CDR3 covers 15 residues. J gave up 2 bases and V 0 bases, and 2 bases lay outside the gene matches. Written as DNA, the CDR3 is TGTGCCACCAGCAGAGATGGGGGGGTCACAGATACGCAGTATTTT. Translated: CATSRDGGVTDTQYF. Looking up the rest from reference TRBV15 and TRBJ2-3 gives the full variable domain: DAMVIQNPRYQVTQFGKPVTLSCSQTLNHNVMYWYQQKSSQAPKLLFHYYDKDFNNEADTPDNFQSRRPNTSFCFLDIRSPGLGDTAMYLCATSRDGGVTDTQYFGPGTRLTVL.

The chain is built from TRBV5-1 and TRBJ2-1; unclear D gene. Per germline, CDR1 SGHRS and CDR2 YFSETQ. V was clipped by 5 bases and J by 4 bases, with 4 bases between them. The CDR3 has 11 amino acids. CDR3 protein: CASRRYNEQFF. In DNA form, the CDR3 reads TGCGCCAGCAGGCGTTACAATGAGCAGTTCTTC.

This rearrangement joins TRBV7-2 to TRBJ2-2; no clear D. CDR3 length: 13 residues. CDR1 and CDR2 (germline): SGHTA, FQGNSA. The V and J ends lost 1 base and 4 bases respectively, with 4 bases between them. In DNA form, the CDR3 reads TGTGCCAGCAGCTTAGACGGCACCGGGGAGCTGTTTTTT. Translated: CASSLDGTGELFF.

The chain recombines TRBV5-1 with TRBJ2-5, with 7 bases lining up with TRBD1. Trimming removed 3 bases from V and 5 bases from J; junction bases left unmatched: 4. Looked up from germline, CDR1 is SGHRS and CDR2 is YFSETQ. This CDR3 has 13 amino acids. CDR3 residues: CASSSQGRETQYF. Written as DNA, the CDR3 is TGCGCCAGCAGCTCACAGGGGCGGGAGACCCAGTACTTC.

The J gene is TRBJ1-4, the V gene TRBV6-4; D may be TRBD1 (6 bases). There are 13 residues in the CDR3. The V end was cut by 10 bases, the J end by 8 bases, with 17 bases between. Germline CDR1 MRHNA, CDR2 SNTAGT. CDR3 coding DNA: TGTGCCAACCACAGGGTTCGTGGGGAAAAACTGTTTTTT. It specifies CANHRVRGEKLFF.

This chain joins TRBV30 and TRBJ1-2; a weak D match, TRBD1 (6 bases). The length of the CDR3 is 14 residues. Germline CDR1 GTSNPN, CDR2 SVGIG (reference sequence). Trimming cost V 4 bases and J 4 bases, with 16 bases left between them. CDR3 loop: CAWTWGGRGYGYTF. For the CDR3, the DNA is TGTGCCTGGACCTGGGGGGGGCGCGGCTATGGCTACACCTTC.